This T cell receptor beta chain was profiled in a study of beta chain features in type 1 diabetes (dated by TCRdb to 2016 to 2019). Study-wide context: No differences in mean age, gender distribution, total cell number or subset yield were found between patients and healthy donors. In the study, TCRB repertoires of sorted circulating CD4+ T cell subsets from recently diagnosed type 1 diabetes patients were compared with those of matched healthy donors. Whereas all 28 donors provided naive and central memory subsets, regulatory and stem cell-like memory subsets were isolated from just 8 patients and about 8 healthy donors. Across all samples, fewer than 110,000,000 sorted cells were examined, and cell number per subset correlated strongly with RNA yield.

Each donor gave one peripheral blood draw, around 0.12 L on average, collected into heparinised tubes. Naive, central memory, regulatory and stem cell-like memory CD4+ T cells were sorted on a BD FACSAria II using a panel including CD45RO, CCR7, CD25, CD127, CD95 and CD27. Every sorted population had a purity above 95%. PBMCs were separated immediately by Lymphoprep density gradient centrifugation and were stained directly, without being cultured. So that batch effects would be minimized, each experiment stained and sorted samples in pairs, pairing one healthy donor with one patient. Reading from cysteine to phenylalanine, the CDR3 counts 15 amino acids. Only the CDR3 DNA is retained, 45 bases long and in frame from the first base. Unmatched junction bases come to 10, with V trimmed by 5 bases and J by 5 bases. Sequences SGDLS (CDR1) and YYNGEE (CDR2) are obtained from the germline V gene. In the case of this clone: Its recognized antigen is unknown. The input lacks base qualities; no much larger clone sits a single base away.

The entire amount of isolated RNA was reverse transcribed using the High Capacity cDNA Reverse Transcription Kit, so the sequenced TCRB transcripts were expressed ones. Deep immunoSEQ sequencing was performed on naive, central memory and regulatory T cell samples, with an average of roughly 3.6 million total reads per sample. Sorted cells were lysed in RLT buffer, and RNA was extracted using DNase-treated RNeasy Micro or Mini kits according to cell number. Each cell subset was processed on its own to prevent cross-contamination, while patient and healthy donor samples were processed together. The immunoSEQ multiplex PCR was used to amplify TCRB sequences from cDNA, yielding 87-bp fragments that span the CDR3 region. Sequencing of the amplicons was performed on the Illumina HiSeq platform. The study's processing was this. PCR bias was corrected computationally using synthetic template baselines, and reads within Hamming distance 2 were collapsed, with unmergeable singletons discarded. Reads were aligned against IMGT so that V, D and J genes, CDR3 length and insertions or deletions at six rearrangement sites could be assigned. Clonotype counts were normalized to sorted cell number within each subset before computing true diversity and Gini coefficients with the tcR R package. The overlap coefficient, calculated on TCRB nucleotide sequences, was used to measure repertoire sharing. As a proxy for the pre-selection repertoire, out-of-frame TCRB sequences from naive cells were analyzed. TCRdb took over this immuneACCESS table, retaining in-frame rearrangements with V and J assigned. Such tables are incomplete; in checked studies, under half of the missing clones stem from an unresolved V gene, and the remainder is unexplained. Clone size and V and J calls were adopted from that table, with D and trimming inferred from the DNA. This sample lists 130,000 to 150,000 clones; more than 9% were detected once. The ten most abundant clones make up approximately 1.3% of the sample.

Points the paper makes about the study in general: HLA sub-analyses involved small numbers of individuals, so any influence of HLA type on TCRB rearrangement remained unresolved. PCR may preferentially amplify shorter templates, but because patient and control samples were amplified and corrected together, any resulting skew would affect both groups equally. Type 1 diabetes patients showed a moderate but significant shortening of TCRB CDR3 length in all four CD4+ subsets. Sequencing cDNA rather than genomic DNA could over-represent highly expressing activated cells, although activation and CD3 levels did not differ between groups. Naive, central memory and regulatory TCRB repertoires appeared to be more alike among patients than among healthy donors. Fewer insertions and more nucleotide deletions at VDJ recombination sites were observed in patients with type 1 diabetes, implying thymic rearrangement abnormalities.

The receptor's source is a man between 18 and 35 years old in good health. Recombination joined TRBV9 with TRBJ2-5; TRBD1 lines up with 9 middle nucleotides. The sample was naive CD4+ T cells from blood. Explained via the paper, the cell subset or site label denotes: true naive CD4+ T cells. CDR3 sequence: CASSDTGGSRETQYF. At the DNA level, the sequence is TGTGCCAGCAGTGACACAGGGGGCTCGAGGGAGACCCAGTACTTC.